The rows below give T cell receptor beta chains drawn from one sample of a study of cytomegalovirus exposure and HLA in healthy donors. The data were produced by immunoSEQ multiplex PCR, yet TCRdb's version contains in-frame clones alone and is incomplete. The sample lists 180,000 or so clones; 79% were seen once. The sequenced sample consisted of PBMCs. Receptors were obtained from a woman between 45 and 65 years old in good health and CMV-seronegative. CDR3s include the opening cysteine and the closing phenylalanine or tryptophan. The order of the fields is clone size, D gene, V gene, J gene, CDR3 DNA, CDR3 protein. A D gene is named only where the DNA matches it firmly. Size is omitted from some rows. Given values are once, few, many or a class for expanded clones.

>-|TRBD1|TRBV12-5|TRBJ1-1
TGTGCTAGTGGTTTGGTCCTTGGGACAGGGACGGACACTGAAGCTTTCTTT
CASGLVLGTGTDTEAFF
>-|-|TRBV10-3|TRBJ2-5
TGTGCCATCAGTGAGACACCGGAGACCCAGTACTTC
CAISETPETQYF
>once|TRBD2|TRBV5-8|TRBJ2-2
TGTGCCAGCAGCATTAGCGGGGGGTCGAACACCGGGGAGCTGTTTTTT
CASSISGGSNTGELFF
>-|-|TRBV19|TRBJ2-1
TGTGCCAGTAGTTGGAGCAATGAGCAGTTCTTC
CASSWSNEQFF
>-|-|TRBV7-9|TRBJ2-7
TGTGCCAGCAGCTTAGCGGGGGGTTACGAGCAGTACTTC
CASSLAGGYEQYF
>few|TRBD2|TRBV4-3|TRBJ2-5
TGCGCCAGCAGCCAAGTAATGACTAGCGGGGGGGCGGAGACCCAGTACTTC
CASSQVMTSGGAETQYF
>-|TRBD1|TRBV29-1|TRBJ2-7
TGCAGCGCCAGGGACAGCGCCTACGAGCAGTACTTC
CSARDSAYEQYF
>-|TRBD2|TRBV2|TRBJ2-7
TGTGCCAGCAGTGAAGTTCTTGGGCTGGCACCCGGGACTAACTACGAGCAGTACTTC
CASSEVLGLAPGTNYEQYF
>few|TRBD1|TRBV5-6|TRBJ1-6
TGTGCCAGCAGCGGGGACAGGGGCGGTAATTCACCCCTCCACTTT
CASSGDRGGNSPLHF
>-|-|TRBV27|TRBJ2-7
TGTGCCAGCAGTCCCATCGGGGGAGTTTCATACGAGCAGTACTTC
CASSPIGGVSYEQYF
>-|-|TRBV28|TRBJ1-3
TGTCCCCCGTGGGGGGGCGCTTCCCCTGGAAACACCATATATTTT
CPPWGGASPGNTIYF
>-|-|TRBV6-5|TRBJ2-3
TGTGCCAGCAGTCAGGGTTCAGATACGCAGTATTTT
CASSQGSDTQYF
>-|TRBD1|TRBV28|TRBJ1-3
TGTGCCAGCAGAGGACAGGGTTCTGGAAACACCATATATTTT
CASRGQGSGNTIYF
>-|-|TRBV28|TRBJ1-1
TGTGCCAGCAGTTTATTGTTGGCAGAAGCTTTCTTT
CASSLLLAEAFF
>-|-|TRBV4-1|TRBJ2-2
TGCGCCAGCAGCCGGGAGGGGCGGGGGCTTACCGGGGAGCTGTTTTTT
CASSREGRGLTGELFF
>-|-|TRBV5-6|TRBJ1-1
TGTGCCAGCAGCTTGAACATGAACACTGAAGCTTTCTTT
CASSLNMNTEAFF
>-|-|TRBV9|TRBJ1-3
TGTGCCAGCAGCCCCCAAACCCAAATCGGGAACACCATATATTTT
CASSPQTQIGNTIYF
>-|-|TRBV6-5|TRBJ2-5
TGTGCCAGCAGTTACAGGGGAAAACAAGAGACCCAGTACTTC
CASSYRGKQETQYF
>-|-|TRBV5-1|TRBJ2-7
TGCGCCAGCAGCTTGGGATCCCGAGCCTACGAGCAGTACTTC
CASSLGSRAYEQYF
>-|TRBD2|TRBV27|TRBJ2-7
TGTGCCAGCAGTCCTCGGGGGGTTCTAGACGAGCAGTACTTC
CASSPRGVLDEQYF
>-|TRBD2|TRBV19|TRBJ2-2
TGTGCCAGTAGCCAGCGGGGGGTCGGAGTAACAGGGACCGGGGAGCTGTTTTTT
CASSQRGVGVTGTGELFF
>-|TRBD2|TRBV9|TRBJ2-7
TGTGACCTAGGAGCGGGACCCTCCTACGAGCAGTACTTC
CDLGAGPSYEQYF
>-|-|TRBV6-1|TRBJ1-5
TGTGCCAGCAGTGAACGAGACAATCAGCCCCAGCATTTT
CASSERDNQPQHF
>-|TRBD2|TRBV7-8|TRBJ2-7
TGTGCCAGCAGCTTAGCGCGGGGGGGGGCAACCTACGAGCAGTACTTC
CASSLARGGATYEQYF
>once|TRBD1|TRBV28|TRBJ1-4
TGTGCCAGCAGTTATAGCTTGGGACAGGGCGCTAATGAAAAACTGTTTTTT
CASSYSLGQGANEKLFF
>few|TRBD1|TRBV5-5|TRBJ1-1
TGTGCCAGCAGCCATACAGGGGGCACTGAAGCTTTCTTT
CASSHTGGTEAFF
>once|-|TRBV28|TRBJ2-3
TGTGCCAGCAGTTCCGGACAGTCCTCCAAAACTAGCACAGATACGCAGTATTTT
CASSSGQSSKTSTDTQYF
>-|TRBD2|TRBV10-3|TRBJ2-1
TGTGCCATCAGTGGTCTGCGGGGGTCCTCTAGCTCTAATGAGCAGTTCTTC
CAISGLRGSSSSNEQFF
>-|-|TRBV2|TRBJ1-1
TGTGCCAGCCCGACGACAGCTGAAGCTTTCTTT
CASPTTAEAFF
>few|-|TRBV25-1|TRBJ2-5
TGTGCCAGCAGTCGGCACGCTGGGGGGGAGACCCAGTACTTC
CASSRHAGGETQYF
>-|-|TRBV9|TRBJ1-4
TGTGCCAGCAGCACCCGGGGAGGTGAAAAACTGTTTTTT
CASSTRGGEKLFF
>-|TRBD1|TRBV6-4|TRBJ2-2
TGTGCCAGCAGTGACTCGGCAGGGGGTTCGGGGGAGCTGTTTTTT
CASSDSAGGSGELFF
>-|TRBD1|TRBV19|TRBJ2-7
TGTGCCAGTAGTATAACAGGGGCCTACGAGCAGTACTTC
CASSITGAYEQYF